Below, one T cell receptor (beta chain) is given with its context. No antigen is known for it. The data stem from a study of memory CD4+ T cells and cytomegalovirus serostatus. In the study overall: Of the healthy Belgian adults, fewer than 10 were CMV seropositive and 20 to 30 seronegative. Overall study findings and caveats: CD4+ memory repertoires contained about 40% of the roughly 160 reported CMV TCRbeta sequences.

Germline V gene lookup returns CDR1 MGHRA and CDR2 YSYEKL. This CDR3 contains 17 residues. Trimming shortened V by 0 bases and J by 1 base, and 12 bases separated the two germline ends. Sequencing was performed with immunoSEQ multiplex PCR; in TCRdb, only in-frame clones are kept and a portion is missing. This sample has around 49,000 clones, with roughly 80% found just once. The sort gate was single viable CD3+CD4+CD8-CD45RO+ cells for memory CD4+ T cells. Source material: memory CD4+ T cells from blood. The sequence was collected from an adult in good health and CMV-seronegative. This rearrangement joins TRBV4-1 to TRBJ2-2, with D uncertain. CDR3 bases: TGCGCCAGCAGCCAAGAGGTCCGCGGTTGGAACACCGGGGAGCTGTTTTTT. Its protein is CASSQEVRGWNTGELFF.